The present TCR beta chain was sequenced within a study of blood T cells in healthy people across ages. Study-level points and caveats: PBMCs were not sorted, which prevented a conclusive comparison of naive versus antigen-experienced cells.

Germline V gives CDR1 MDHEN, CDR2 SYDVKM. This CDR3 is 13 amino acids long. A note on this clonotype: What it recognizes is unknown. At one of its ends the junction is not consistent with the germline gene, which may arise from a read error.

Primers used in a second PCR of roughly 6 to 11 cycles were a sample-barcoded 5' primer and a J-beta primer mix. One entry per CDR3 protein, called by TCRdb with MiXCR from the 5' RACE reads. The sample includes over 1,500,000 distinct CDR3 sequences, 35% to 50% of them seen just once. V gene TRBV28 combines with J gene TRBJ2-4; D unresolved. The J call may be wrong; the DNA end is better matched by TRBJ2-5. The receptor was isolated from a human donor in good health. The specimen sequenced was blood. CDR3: CAGSLSLRETQYF. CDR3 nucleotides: TGTGCCGGCAGTTTAAGTTTGAGAGAGACCCAGTACTTC.